This TCR beta chain was documented in a study of lymphopenia after photon versus proton radiotherapy (dated by TCRdb to between 2019 and 2020). With respect to the entire study: The immunological effects of photon versus proton radiation therapy were compared in patients with gastrointestinal tumors who developed high-grade lymphopenia. The study aimed to characterize how the two radiation modalities differ in their impact on the immune system. A cohort of 20 patients with gastrointestinal tumors who received either photon or proton therapy and subsequently developed lymphopenia was included. The research as a whole found: The survival association was assessed only in patients who died, and better survival with proton therapy was presented by the authors as a possibility rather than a demonstrated result. Across the cohort, a larger post-nadir drop in TCR diversity was inversely correlated with overall survival time among patients who died. After the lymphocyte count nadir, photon-treated repertoires showed oligoclonal expansion, especially of CD8+ Temra cells, which drove the drop in diversity. Relative stability during treatment was observed in proton-treated patients, whereas loss of naive T cells and TCR diversity and gain of effector/memory populations were observed in photon-treated patients.

This clone occurred once. Its antigen remains undetermined. Per-base quality was not reported, and no clone a single base away is much larger than it. Preparation of the library involved the immunoSEQ multiplex PCR assay. T cell repertoires were profiled by deep sequencing of rearranged TCR beta loci, alongside multiparametric flow cytometry. The table comes from immuneACCESS by way of TCRdb, which keeps in-frame sequences with V and J called. Part of the clones is missing from these tables; in studies checked, under half for an unresolved V gene and the rest for unknown reasons. Counted in this sample were under 25,000 clones; approximately 81% of them appeared once. The leading ten clones occupy around 19% of the sample. Per the germline V gene, SGHDT is the CDR1 and YYEEEE is the CDR2. V loses 1 base, J loses 4 bases, and the germline ends lie 17 bases apart. The CDR3 runs 16 amino acids, cysteine and phenylalanine included. The only DNA kept is the CDR3, 48 bases in frame from the first base.

The chain uses TRBV5-6 and TRBJ2-5, with the D gene call left open. Material: peripheral blood, obtained from a patient treated with photon-based radiotherapy. The sequence derives from a man in his fifties or sixties with pancreatic cancer. At the DNA level, the sequence is TGTGCCAGCAGCTTGTTTATCAGGCAATACCCAGAGACCCAGTACTTC. Translated, it gives CASSLFIRQYPETQYF.